This T cell receptor beta chain stems from a study of blood T cell repertoires in COVID-19 (dated by TCRdb to the early 2020s). In the study overall: Collaborator samples came from the United States, Italy and Spain and covered acute and convalescent phases of COVID-19. The material from the prospective study consisted of cDNA or gDNA derived from T cells, B-cell-depleted T cells, or PBMCs. The dataset comprised deeply sampled blood TCRbeta repertoires from subjects exposed to, actively infected with, or recovered from COVID-19. The repertoires were made available in a free public database intended to serve as a resource for research on the immune response to SARS-CoV-2. The samples were drawn from two sources: the first 160 participants of the ongoing ImmuneRACE study, and fewer than 1,500 subjects contributed by 6 global collaborators. Nearly every sample came with metadata listing a de-identified subject ID, COVID-19 status, age in years and sex. HLA class I and class II types, where available, came from metadata supplied by the sample provider rather than from assay-based typing. Findings and caveats that apply to the study as a whole: How much clinical and demographic metadata was included differed by source and by participant, and the metadata was provided uncurated.

For this clone: Its antigen remains unidentified. Within one base of it there is no much larger clone, and no base qualities were kept.

The CDR3 starts with the cysteine, ends with the phenylalanine, and has 12 residues. Left in the record is the CDR3 DNA by itself, 36 bases read in frame from the first base. V loses 3 bases of germline sequence and J loses 9 bases, and the interval between the two ends is 8 bases. The germline V gene sets CDR1 to MDHEN and CDR2 to SYDVKM. Collaborating institutions collected whole blood in K2EDTA tubes following their own protocols. For TCRbeta analysis, collaborators shipped samples in one of three forms: frozen whole blood, isolated PBMCs, or DNA extracted from either of those sample types. TCRbeta CDR3 regions were amplified from genomic DNA by means of the immunoSEQ Assay, a bias-controlled multiplex PCR. Per the authors' processing: The number of nucleated cells in each sample was estimated by amplification of reference gene primers within the assay. To quantify the absolute abundance of each unique TCRbeta CDR3 rearrangement, sequence reads were collapsed and filtered. For each sample, productive Simpson clonality was calculated as the square root of Simpson's diversity index across productive rearrangements. Sourced from immuneACCESS, this table was stored by TCRdb with only in-frame sequences that have V and J called. A share of the clones is absent; for the studies checked, an unresolved V gene accounts for under half, and the remainder has no known explanation. V and J calls and clone size are those listed in that table; D and trimming were worked out from the DNA. The sample profile shows about 280,000 clones; 75% to 85% of them were found once. The ten biggest clones cover around 5.5% of the sample.

The V and J segments used are TRBV28 and TRBJ2-2, with TRBD2 as a weak D call on 6 bases. Sequencing used peripheral blood. The TCR sequence derives from a man in his fifties or sixties with active or convalescent COVID-19. CDR3 protein: CASSFGGRELFF. The base sequence is TGTGCCAGCAGTTTCGGGGGTCGGGAGCTGTTTTTT. Joined to the reference TRBV28 and TRBJ2-2 proteins, this CDR3 gives the full variable domain: DVKVTQSSRYLVKRTGEKVFLECVQDMDHENMFWYRQDPGLGLRLIYFSYDVKMKEKGDIPEGYSVSREKKERFSLILESASTNQTSMYLCASSFGGRELFFGEGSRLTVL.